Listed below are T cell receptor beta chains from one sample, sequenced in a study of blood T cells in healthy people across ages. In TCRdb, the 5' RACE reads were re-called with MiXCR into one record per CDR3 protein. The profile shows 1.5 million to 2 million distinct CDR3 sequences, around 42% of them singletons. The sequenced material came from blood. All receptors come from a human donor in good health. Each CDR3 is given with its conserved first and last residue. A D gene is named only where the DNA matches it firmly. Some rows mark clone size as missing; the rest say once, few, many or name a class of expanded clone.

v_gene,d_gene,j_gene,abundance,len,CDR3aa,CDR3nt
TRBV7-2,.,TRBJ2-5,.,16,CASSLGETGVQETQYF,TGTGCCAGCAGCTTAGGGGAGACAGGTGTACAAGAGACCCAGTACTTC
TRBV4-3,TRBD2,TRBJ2-1,few,17,CASSQGGWTSGYNEQFF,TGCGCCAGCAGCCAAGGAGGGTGGACTAGCGGGTACAATGAGCAGTTCTTC
TRBV29-1,.,TRBJ1-2,.,15,CSAVGPGGPRWGYTF,TGCAGCGCTGTAGGCCCCGGCGGTCCTCGATGGGGCTACACCTTC
TRBV20-1,.,TRBJ1-5,few,14,CSARRGAWGQPQHF,TGCAGTGCTAGGAGGGGCGCCTGGGGTCAGCCCCAGCATTTT
TRBV29-1,.,TRBJ2-5,few,13,CSVEDPYSETQYF,TGCAGCGTTGAAGATCCCTATTCAGAGACCCAGTACTTC
TRBV28,.,TRBJ2-7,.,14,CASRTQGVAYEQYF,TGTGCCAGCAGGACACAAGGTGTGGCCTACGAGCAGTACTTC
TRBV6-1,.,TRBJ1-5,.,14,CASSDLGNNQPQHF,TGTGCCAGCAGTGATTTGGGGAACAATCAGCCCCAGCATTTT
TRBV10-3,.,TRBJ1-1,few,11,CAISEGSEAFF,TGTGCCATCAGTGAAGGATCTGAAGCTTTCTTT
TRBV20-1,TRBD1,TRBJ2-7,few,14,CSAYGQGSPYEQYF,TGCAGTGCATACGGACAGGGGAGCCCCTACGAGCAGTACTTC
TRBV25-1,.,TRBJ1-1,.,14,CASSEFYGNTEAFF,TGTGCCAGCAGTGAATTTTACGGGAACACTGAAGCTTTCTTT
TRBV30,TRBD2,TRBJ2-1,.,16,CAWSSLRRGAGSEQFF,TGTGCCTGGAGCTCATTACGGCGGGGGGCCGGGAGTGAGCAGTTCTTC
TRBV3-1,.,TRBJ2-4,once,14,CASSQDLGYNEQYF,TGTGCCAGCAGCCAAGATCTGGGATACAATGAGCAGTACTTC
TRBV4-2,TRBD2,TRBJ2-2,.,17,CASSHDGASGGRGELFF,TGTGCCAGCAGCCATGATGGGGCTAGCGGGGGGAGGGGGGAGCTGTTTTTT
TRBV5-6,.,TRBJ1-4,.,13,CASSLGHYEKLFF,TGTGCCAGCAGCTTGGGGCATTATGAAAAACTGTTTTTT
TRBV5-1,TRBD2,TRBJ2-7,.,16,CASSLAGGGSYNEQYF,TGCGCCAGCAGCTTGGCCGGGGGGGGATCCTACAATGAGCAGTACTTC
TRBV10-3,TRBD1,TRBJ2-3,few,17,CAISDGTASTSTDTQYF,TGTGCCATCAGTGATGGGACAGCGTCTACTAGCACAGATACGCAGTATTTT
TRBV20-1,.,TRBJ2-7,few,14,CSAGDLSRGHEQYF,TGCAGTGCTGGGGACCTCTCCAGGGGCCACGAGCAGTACTTC
TRBV6-2/TRBV6-3,.,TRBJ2-7,few,15,CANNPSALSSYEQYF,TGTGCCAACAACCCGAGCGCCCTGAGCTCCTACGAGCAGTACTTC
TRBV20-1,.,TRBJ2-3,.,15,CSARESGLHTDTQYF,TGCAGTGCTAGGGAATCCGGGTTACACACAGATACGCAGTATTTT
TRBV5-1,TRBD1,TRBJ2-7,few,16,CASPGWGRHRGDEQYF,TGCGCCAGCCCCGGTTGGGGGCGACACAGGGGGGACGAGCAGTACTTC
TRBV6-2/TRBV6-3,TRBD1,TRBJ1-2,.,13,CASSDRAWYGYTF,TGTGCCAGCAGCGACAGGGCTTGGTATGGCTACACCTTC
TRBV5-1,.,TRBJ2-5,.,13,CASSHHQRETQYF,TGCGCCAGCAGCCACCACCAGAGGGAGACCCAGTACTTC
TRBV7-2,.,TRBJ2-7,.,15,CASSIGNSDLYEQYF,TGTGCCAGCAGCATTGGGAACTCGGACCTCTACGAGCAGTACTTC
TRBV20-1,TRBD1,TRBJ2-1,few,12,CSGQGTYDEQFF,TGCAGTGGACAGGGGACTTACGATGAGCAGTTCTTC
TRBV20-1,TRBD1,TRBJ1-2,.,18,CSAPYTTPTGEGVYGYTF,TGCAGTGCTCCGTACACTACCCCAACAGGGGAAGGGGTCTATGGCTACACCTTC
TRBV6-2/TRBV6-3,.,TRBJ2-7,.,15,CASRDQTGRNYEQYF,TGTGCCAGCAGAGACCAAACAGGACGTAACTACGAGCAGTACTTC
TRBV28,.,TRBJ2-7,few,14,CASSLTGSTHEQYF,TGTGCCAGCAGCCTAACTGGGTCCACACACGAGCAGTACTTC
TRBV7-2,TRBD2,TRBJ2-1,few,14,CATRLSVGRNEQFF,TGTGCCACCCGACTGTCAGTCGGGAGGAATGAGCAGTTCTTC
TRBV4-3,TRBD1,TRBJ2-3,.,16,CASSQAPQGETDTQYF,TGCGCCAGCAGCCAAGCCCCACAGGGGGAAACAGATACGCAGTATTTT
TRBV4-2,.,TRBJ1-2,.,14,CASSQVDIAGGYTF,TGTGCCAGCAGCCAAGTCGACATTGCCGGTGGCTACACCTTC
TRBV15,TRBD1,TRBJ1-1,.,13,CATTGTGGPEAFF,TGTGCCACGACCGGGACAGGGGGTCCTGAAGCTTTCTTT
TRBV28,.,TRBJ1-2,.,15,CASSFPHPIYGGYTF,TGTGCCAGCAGTTTTCCGCACCCGATTTATGGTGGCTACACCTTC
TRBV6-2/TRBV6-3,.,TRBJ2-1,few,12,CAGSCYRDEQFF,TGTGCCGGCAGTTGCTACCGGGATGAGCAGTTCTTC
TRBV7-2,.,TRBJ1-5,few,17,CASSLVVGSGSNQPQHF,TGTGCCAGCAGCTTAGTAGTGGGCAGTGGTAGCAATCAGCCCCAGCATTTT
TRBV12-5,TRBD1,TRBJ2-6,.,15,CASGIRGRGANVLTF,TGTGCTAGTGGTATCAGGGGGCGTGGGGCCAACGTCCTGACTTTC
TRBV6-1,.,TRBJ1-2,few,12,CASRGTYYGYTF,TGTGCCAGCAGAGGGACATACTATGGCTACACCTTC
TRBV11-2,TRBD1,TRBJ1-2,.,15,CASSLDSTGWNGYTF,TGTGCCAGCAGCTTAGATTCGACAGGGTGGAATGGCTACACCTTC